Below are 25 T cell receptor beta chains sequenced from a single sample in a study of T cell changes during pregnancy in multiple sclerosis. Data came from immunoSEQ multiplex PCR; TCRdb stores just in-frame clones and leaves some out. The table shows about 57,000 clones, with roughly 93% occurring only once. The sample here was peripheral blood, taken after pregnancy. The source of these receptors is a female donor with multiple sclerosis, enrolled in a pregnancy study.

The V and J genes are TRBV9 and TRBJ2-3; a weak D match, TRBD1 (5 bases). The ends were cut back, 4 bases at V and 0 bases at J, with 15 bases in the middle. CDR1 and CDR2 (germline): SGDLS, YYNGEE. The CDR3 covers 16 residues. CDR3 nucleotide sequence: TGTGCCAGCAGCCAAGACAGCCCGCCTAGCACAGATACGCAGTATTTT. Translating it yields CASSQDSPPSTDTQYF.

This clone occurred once. The gene calls are TRBV7-2 and TRBJ1-2, with D possibly being TRBD1 (6 bases). In germline, CDR1 is SGHTA, CDR2 FQGNSA. CDR3 length equals 12 residues. Trimming took 3 bases from V and 6 from J, leaving 8 bases between them. CDR3 loop: CASSFSGDGYTF. CDR3 DNA: TGTGCCAGCAGCTTTTCAGGGGATGGCTACACCTTC.

This chain connects TRBV9 to TRBJ2-3; 9 bases match TRBD2. The CDR3 loop spans 14 amino acids. Looked up from germline, CDR1 is SGDLS and CDR2 is YYNGEE. With 3 bases clipped from V and 5 bases from J, the junction kept 4 bases outside the gene matches. Here the CDR3 reads CASSAGLAKDTQYF. The CDR3 region has the DNA TGTGCCAGCAGCGCGGGACTAGCTAAAGATACGCAGTATTTT. Full variable domain (rest looked up from reference TRBV9 and TRBJ2-3): DSGVTQTPKHLITATGQRVTLRCSPRSGDLSVYWYQQSLDQGLQFLIQYYNGEERAKGNILERFSAQQFPDLHSELNLSSLELGDSALYFCASSAGLAKDTQYFGPGTRLTVL.

This clone was observed a handful of times. The chain couples TRBV6-1 to TRBJ2-7, with D possibly matching TRBD1 (6 bases). This CDR3 comprises 13 residues. The germline V and J ends were trimmed by 6 bases and 6 bases, with 15 bases remaining between them. Germline V gene data show CDR1 as MNHNS and CDR2 as SASEGT. The CDR3 loop reads CASSLQGELEQYF. The CDR3 DNA sequence: TGTGCCAGCAGCCTACAGGGAGAGCTCGAGCAGTACTTC.

V gene TRBV28 combines with J gene TRBJ1-4; 8 bases match TRBD1. The CDR3 is made up of 14 amino acids. The V gene end was trimmed by 6 bases and the J gene end by 7 bases; junction bases not matched to a gene: 7. The germline CDR1 and CDR2 sequences are MDHEN and SYDVKM. CDR3 sequence reads: CASRTDREGEKLFF. CDR3 sequence (DNA): TGTGCCAGCAGAACGGACAGGGAGGGTGAAAAACTGTTTTTT. The full variable domain, with the rest looked up from reference TRBV28 and TRBJ1-4, is DVKVTQSSRYLVKRTGEKVFLECVQDMDHENMFWYRQDPGLGLRLIYFSYDVKMKEKGDIPEGYSVSREKKERFSLILESASTNQTSMYLCASRTDREGEKLFFGSGTQLSVL.

The gene calls are TRBV5-6 and TRBJ2-7; no reliable D call. V lost 1 base and J lost 0, with 8 bases in between. The length of the CDR3 is 14 residues. Germline V gene data show CDR1 as SGHDT and CDR2 as YYEEEE. CDR3 in amino acids: CASSLRGLSYEQYF. CDR3 sequence (DNA): TGTGCCAGCAGCTTGCGCGGCCTCTCCTACGAGCAGTACTTC.

Notes on this clone: The same CDR3 can be traced to other DNA sequences in this sample. This chain links TRBV11-2 with TRBJ1-2; no firm D call. In germline, CDR1 is SGHAT, CDR2 FQNNGV. There are 13 residues in the CDR3. Between the trimmed V and J ends, which lost 1 base and 2 bases, there was a span of 5 bases. This CDR3 is CASSLGGNYGYTF. DNA for the CDR3: TGTGCCAGCAGCTTAGGCGGGAACTATGGCTACACCTTC.

The rearrangement joins TRBV6-6 to TRBJ2-1, with TRBD2 matching over 7 bases. Germline values: CDR1 MNHNY, CDR2 SVGAGI (reference sequence). Germline trimming cut 2 bases from V and 3 bases from J; bases unmatched to any gene: 7. This CDR3 is 16 amino acids long. The CDR3 loop is CASSYRSGTDYNEQFF. In nucleotides, the CDR3 is TGTGCCAGCAGTTACCGCAGCGGGACTGACTACAATGAGCAGTTCTTC.

V gene TRBV19 combines with J gene TRBJ2-7; TRBD2 matches at 8 bases. Looked up from germline, CDR1 is LNHDA and CDR2 is SQIVND (reference sequence). The ends lost 5 bases at V and 5 bases at J; junction bases unmatched: 11. CDR3 length: 15 amino acids. The CDR3 DNA follows: TGTGCCAGTAGTCCCGGGGGTAGCGGGAAGCACGAGCAGTACTTC. It codes for CASSPGGSGKHEQYF.

In nucleotides, the CDR3 is TGTGCCAGCAGCTTAGGACCCACTAGCGGGGGTATACTCTCCTACAATGAGCAGTTCTTC. It yields the protein CASSLGPTSGGILSYNEQFF. This sequence joins TRBV13 and TRBJ2-1, with 11 bases that match TRBD2. The junction had 10 bases not matched to a gene; V was cut back by 0 bases and J by 0 bases. CDR1 and CDR2 (germline): PRHDT, FYEKMQ (reference sequence). The CDR3 runs 20 residues.

The V gene is TRBV7-6, the J gene TRBJ2-1, with D maybe TRBD2 (6 bases). Germline V lookup: CDR1 SGHVS, CDR2 FNYEAQ. The CDR3 spans 14 residues. With 4 bases removed from V and 6 bases from J, the gap between germline ends came to 13 bases. CDR3: CASSYRDWSNEQFF. CDR3 nucleotide sequence: TGTGCCAGCAGCTACCGGGACTGGTCCAATGAGCAGTTCTTC.

This clone was recorded once. The chain has TRBV7-2 and TRBJ2-3; no clear D gene. Germline CDR1 SGHTA, CDR2 FQGNSA. The CDR3 length is 11 residues. V was cut by 4 bases and J by 11 bases, with 10 bases left in between. CDR3 protein: CASSSGVEQYF. DNA for the CDR3: TGTGCCAGCAGCTCCGGAGTGGAGCAGTATTTT.

V gene TRBV5-1 combines with J gene TRBJ2-7, with D maybe TRBD1 (6 bases). CDR1 is SGHRS, CDR2 YFSETQ, per germline. Trimming took 0 bases from V and 3 from J, leaving 7 bases between them. CDR3 length: 13 residues. CDR3 region: CASSLGDNYEQYF. CDR3 coding DNA: TGCGCCAGCAGCTTGGGGGACAACTACGAGCAGTACTTC.

The V and J genes are TRBV4-1 and TRBJ2-3; TRBD2 agrees at 9 bases. V was clipped by 2 bases and J by 5 bases; unmatched bases: 5. The CDR3 is 15 residues long. From germline, CDR1 is MGHRA and CDR2 YSYEKL. CDR3 sequence: CASSQIAGVGDTQYF. The CDR3 DNA sequence: TGCGCCAGCAGCCAAATAGCGGGAGTGGGAGATACGCAGTATTTT.

The chain carries TRBV10-2 and TRBJ2-7; 13 nucleotides match TRBD2. Germline-derived CDR1 and CDR2 are WSHSY and SAAADI. With 1 base clipped from V and 7 bases from J, the junction kept 4 bases outside the gene matches. The CDR3 covers 15 residues. Here the CDR3 reads CASSEFTSGRDEQYF. In DNA form, the CDR3 reads TGCGCCAGCAGTGAGTTTACTAGCGGGAGGGATGAGCAGTACTTC.

DNA for the CDR3: TGTGCCAGCAGCCAACTGGGACAGGGGGCCTACAATGAGCAGTTCTTC. This encodes CASSQLGQGAYNEQFF. The gene calls are TRBV7-9 and TRBJ2-1, with 11 bases lining up with TRBD1. Germline values: CDR1 SEHNR, CDR2 FQNEAQ (reference sequence). Germline trimming cut 5 bases from V and 2 bases from J; bases unmatched to any gene: 5. This CDR3 is built from 16 residues.

The rearrangement links TRBV7-9 to TRBJ2-5; TRBD2 matches 9 bases. The length of the CDR3 is 18 residues. Germline-derived CDR1 and CDR2 are SEHNR and FQNEAQ (reference sequence). The ends lost 3 bases at V and 5 bases at J; junction bases unmatched: 16. Here the CDR3 DNA reads TGTGCCAGCAGCTTGGATGGGGCACTAGCGGGTTATCCGGAGACCCAGTACTTC. Translating it yields CASSLDGALAGYPETQYF.

The J gene is TRBJ2-2, the V gene TRBV5-1; D is uncertain. The CDR3 length is 14 residues. V was shortened by 1 base and J by 1 base, with 5 bases between the two germline ends. Germline CDR1 and CDR2: SGHRS and YFSETQ. This CDR3 is CASSLLRNTGELFF. CDR3 bases: TGCGCCAGCAGCTTGTTGAGGAACACCGGGGAGCTGTTTTTT.

The chain couples TRBV5-1 to TRBJ2-5; possible D gene TRBD2, 6 bases. Per the germline V gene, CDR1 is SGHRS and CDR2 is YFSETQ. CDR3 length: 12 amino acids. The V and J ends lost 4 bases and 4 bases respectively, with 8 bases between them. Here the CDR3 reads CASSRRGETQYF. DNA for the CDR3: TGCGCCAGCAGCCGGCGGGGAGAGACCCAGTACTTC.

The J gene is TRBJ2-4, the V gene TRBV29-1; 8 bases fit TRBD1. Germline V gives CDR1 SQVTM, CDR2 ANQGSEA. V shed 0 bases, J shed 2 bases, and the junction held 3 bases outside the gene matches. The CDR3 totals 15 residues. CDR3 bases: TGCAGCGTTGAAGAGCGACAGGGGCCCAAAAACATTCAGTACTTC. It translates to CSVEERQGPKNIQYF.

The chain recombines TRBV9 with TRBJ2-1; TRBD2 matches at 9 bases. Germline V CDR1 and CDR2: SGDLS, YYNGEE. V lost 1 base and J lost 4; bases outside the gene matches: 6. The CDR3 contains 16 residues. The CDR3 is CASSVWAGGGYNEQFF. DNA for the CDR3: TGTGCCAGCAGCGTATGGGCGGGAGGGGGATACAATGAGCAGTTCTTC.

The J gene is TRBJ2-3, the V gene TRBV20-1; unclear D gene. In germline, CDR1 is DFQATT, CDR2 SNEGSKA (reference sequence). The CDR3 is made up of 11 amino acids. With 5 bases removed from V and 3 bases from J, the gap between germline ends came to 6 bases. CDR3 region: CSAVATDTQYF. The CDR3 bases are TGCAGTGCTGTCGCGACAGATACGCAGTATTTT.

The CDR3 is CASSPRGLGGNTIYF. The CDR3 DNA sequence: TGTGCCAGCAGCCCCAGGGGTCTGGGAGGAAACACCATATATTTT. The chain recombines TRBV6-5 with TRBJ1-3; D is possibly TRBD1 (6 bases). V was shortened by 6 bases and J by 4 bases, with 16 bases between the two germline ends. Germline V gene lookup returns CDR1 MNHEY and CDR2 SVGAGI. The CDR3 runs to 15 residues.

This chain uses TRBV5-1 with TRBJ2-5, with TRBD2 as a possible D gene (5 bases). CDR1 and CDR2 (germline): SGHRS, YFSETQ. V dropped 4 bases and J dropped 5 bases, with 21 bases sitting between them. The CDR3 contains 16 residues. CDR3 protein: CASSLRSGLGGETQYF. In DNA, the CDR3 is TGCGCCAGCAGCCTCCGTTCTGGACTTGGCGGGGAGACCCAGTACTTC. The variable domain in full, with the rest retrieved from reference TRBV5-1 and TRBJ2-5, is KAGVTQTPRYLIKTRGQQVTLSCSPISGHRSVSWYQQTPGQGLQFLFEYFSETQRNKGNFPGRFSGRQFSNSRSEMNVSTLELGDSALYLCASSLRSGLGGETQYFGPGTRLLVL.

J is TRBJ2-5 and V is TRBV4-2, with 12 bases aligning to TRBD2. J lost 9 bases, V lost 0 bases, and 8 bases had no gene match. This CDR3 has 16 residues. Germline lookup yields CDR1 LGHNA and CDR2 YNFKEQ. The CDR3 nucleotides read TGTGCCAGCAGCCAAGATCTAGCGGGGGGGGTGGGGGCCCAGTACTTC. Translated: CASSQDLAGGVGAQYF.